The entry below gives a single TCR beta chain sequence along with its context. V trimming: 1 base; J trimming: 3 bases; junction bases outside the gene matches: 3. This CDR3 is 17 amino acids long. Germline assignment: CDR1 LGHDT and CDR2 YNNKEL (reference sequence). The repertoire was sequenced with immunoSEQ multiplex PCR; TCRdb's copy has only in-frame clones and lacks some. The sample holds roughly 380,000 clones, about 90% seen once. The sample originates from a study of blood T cell repertoires in COVID-19. Sequencing input: PBMCs or T cells enriched from blood (not recorded which). The TCR sequence derives from a woman aged 30 to 39 who had recovered from COVID-19. This chain connects TRBV3-1 (or the pseudogene TRBV3-2) to TRBJ2-2; 12 bases agree with TRBD2. CDR3 DNA: TGTGCCAGCAGCCAAGGACTAGCGGGGGACTACACCGGGGAGCTGTTTTTT. Translating it yields CASSQGLAGDYTGELFF.